Listed here is a single T cell receptor beta chain. Its target antigen remains unknown. No much larger clonotype is one base removed from it; base qualities were not supplied. The study was a case-control design nested within a healthcare worker cohort in London, UK, with weekly nasopharyngeal swab PCR tests and blood sampling. Healthcare workers were enrolled in the week of the UK lockdown, from 23 to 31 March 2020, and were followed every week for up to roughly 16 weeks. This specimen comes from a study of early T cells in non-severe SARS-CoV-2 infection listed by TCRdb under 2021. Regarding the study in general: Because TCR sequencing was done on bulk RNA from unsorted whole blood, the alpha and beta chains could not be paired.

Overall study outcomes, separate from this receptor: VDJdb matching was skewed toward anti-spike CD8 responses and likely underestimated virus-specific expansions by missing private and CD4 specificities.

The protocol used for the library was 5' RACE. The sample was run on a NextSeq 500. The TCR library protocol attached unique molecular identifiers to individual cDNA molecules to correct for sequencing error and PCR bias. TCR alpha and beta chains were both sequenced, and the abundances of alpha and beta sequences in each sample were closely correlated with each other. Regarding the original processing steps: Decombinator V4 was used to perform V gene, J gene and CDR3 annotation of TCR sequences. TCRs were defined as expanded if a significant change between any two time points was detected under a Poisson model with p below 0.0001. Abundances of TCRs were expressed as counts per million after normalisation to the total number of TCRs sequenced in each sample. TRAV1-2 paired with TRAJ12, TRAJ20 or TRAJ33 defined MAIT TCRs, while TRAV10 paired with TRAJ18 defined iNKT TCRs. VDJdb, accessed 1 November 2021, was searched for CMV, EBV and SARS-CoV-2 annotated TCRs, with TCRs annotated for multiple antigens excluded. Through fastp at Q25 and MiXCR, TCRdb rebuilt clones from the public reads, retaining in-frame beta chains. Identical CDR3 protein sequences are pooled into one entry, listed with their most common genes and DNA. The authors' filters were not applied to this entry. Here the sample has approximately 35,000 distinct CDR3 sequences; around 5.8% occur a single time. The ten most abundant clones make up 5.3% of the sample.

V is clipped by 2 bases and J by 0 bases, and the sequence between their germline boundaries is 11 bases long. The CDR3 measures 16 amino acids from cysteine to phenylalanine. CDR3 DNA only is kept here, 48 bases in frame from base 1. CDR1 and CDR2, per the germline V gene, are MGHRA and YSYEKL. Sequencing was done on a sample of whole blood. This chain is built from TRBV4-1 and TRBJ2-1, with no confident D gene call. The clonotype comes from an adult who was a healthcare worker with PCR-confirmed SARS-CoV-2 infection or an uninfected control (not recorded which). DNA sequence: TGCGCCAGCAGCCAATTAGGGTTAAGCTCCTACAATGAGCAGTTCTTC. This codes for CASSQLGLSSYNEQFF.